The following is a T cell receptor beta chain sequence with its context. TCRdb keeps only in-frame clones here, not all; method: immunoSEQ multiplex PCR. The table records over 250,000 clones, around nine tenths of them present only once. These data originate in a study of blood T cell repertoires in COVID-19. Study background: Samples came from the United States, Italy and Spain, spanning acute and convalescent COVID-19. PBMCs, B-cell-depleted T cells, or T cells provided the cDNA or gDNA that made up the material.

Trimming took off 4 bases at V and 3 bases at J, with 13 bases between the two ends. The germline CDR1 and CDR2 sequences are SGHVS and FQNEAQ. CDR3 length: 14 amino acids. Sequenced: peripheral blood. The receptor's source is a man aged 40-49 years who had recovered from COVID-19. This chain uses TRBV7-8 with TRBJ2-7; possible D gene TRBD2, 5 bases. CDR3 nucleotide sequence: TGTGCCAGCAGCTCCGCAGGACTTTTCTACGAGCAGTACTTC. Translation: CASSSAGLFYEQYF.